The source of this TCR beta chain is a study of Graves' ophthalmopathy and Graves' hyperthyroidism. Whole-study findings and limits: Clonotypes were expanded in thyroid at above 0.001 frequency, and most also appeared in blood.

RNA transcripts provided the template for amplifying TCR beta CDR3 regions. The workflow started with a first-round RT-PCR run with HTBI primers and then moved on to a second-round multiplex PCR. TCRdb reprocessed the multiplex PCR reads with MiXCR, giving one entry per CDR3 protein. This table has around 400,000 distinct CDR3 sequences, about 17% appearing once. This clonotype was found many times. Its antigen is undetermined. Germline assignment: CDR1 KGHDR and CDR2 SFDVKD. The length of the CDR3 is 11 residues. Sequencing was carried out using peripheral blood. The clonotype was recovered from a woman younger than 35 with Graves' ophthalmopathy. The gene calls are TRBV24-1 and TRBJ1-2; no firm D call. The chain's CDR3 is CAKPDESPHTF. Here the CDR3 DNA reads TGTGCAAAACCAGATGAAAGCCCTCACACCTTC.